Included here is one T cell receptor (beta chain) sequence, with context. This clonotype was seen only a few times. No cognate antigen has been identified for it. Base qualities are not provided; no much larger clone lies one nucleotide away. As encoded in the germline V gene, CDR1 is SGHNT while CDR2 is YENEEA. Including cysteine and phenylalanine, the CDR3 has 12 amino acids. Only CDR3 DNA remains: 36 bases, in frame from the first base. Between the V and J ends, shortened by 4 bases and 7 bases respectively, the junction contains 8 bases. This specimen belongs to a study of blood T cells in healthy people across ages (dated by TCRdb to the mid-2010s). Turning to the overall study: In model experiments, template switching captured about one uniquely barcoded TCR beta cDNA molecule for every two T cells. Age-related changes in TCR beta repertoire diversity were measured in the study by deep sequencing normalized with unique cDNA molecular identifiers. Donors were grouped into four age groups: young (average 16 years), middle-aged (roughly 38), aged (roughly 62) and long-lived (about 82). To avoid experimental bias, donors of different ages were distributed randomly across sequencing lanes. Two additional independent replicas of 1 million unique cDNA reads from the same blood draw were analyzed for two donors (one aged 18 to 29 and one aged 80 or older). Results and caveats for the whole study, not just this receptor: Donor CMV infection status was unknown, potentially confounding age-related changes in expanded clonotypes. Total diversity estimates from one million sequenced T cells were considered lower bounds and underestimates. A strong correlation was found between observed TCR beta diversity and the percentage of naive T cells measured by flow cytometry. Conclusive comparison of naive and antigen-experienced compartments was prevented by the profiling of bulk unsorted PBMCs. Compared with the aged group, more naive CD4+ T cells, fewer expanded clones and increased TCR diversity were shown by the long-lived group, suggesting age selection. As age increased, observed TCR beta diversity per million T cells dropped in a roughly linear way, and a significant reduction was already evident by age 40.

Libraries were made using 5' RACE. The instrument was an Illumina HiSeq 2500. A second PCR of about 7 to 12 cycles was performed with a sample-barcoded 5' primer and a J-beta primer mix. A template-switch 5' adaptor carrying 12 random nucleotides introduced a unique molecular identifier onto each TCR beta cDNA molecule. At least 2.5 million CDR3-containing paired-end reads were obtained from each sample. All of the RNA was converted into first-strand cDNA using the Mint cDNA synthesis kit, with a TRBC-specific oligonucleotide serving as the primer. Following uracil-DNA glycosylase treatment, all cDNA underwent a first 18-cycle PCR with the universal primers M1SS and BC2_uni_R. Per the original workflow: For normalization, 1 million high-quality reads were randomly selected from each sample, with every read carrying a distinct molecular identifier. Reads sharing molecular identifiers were discarded rather than binned into consensus sequences. MiTCR, run with a Q25 quality threshold and the strictest error-elimination algorithm, handled CDR3 identification, clonotype clustering and error correction. A nonparametric unseen species model with Euler transformation was used to estimate a lower bound on total TCR beta diversity. TCRdb handled the public reads itself, with Q25 trimming in fastp and clone calling in MiXCR, and kept productive beta chains. Entries are consolidated by CDR3 protein sequence, retaining the most common genes and DNA. What appears here as the V and J calls and clone size reflects TCRdb's work, not the paper's. This sample gives around 800,000 distinct CDR3 sequences in total; around half of them show up just once. Of the sample, approximately 40% falls within the top ten clones.

Donors were 40 or so systemically healthy Caucasian individuals from Russia aged roughly 6 to 90 years. Approximately 11 milliliters of peripheral blood were drawn from each donor into EDTA-treated Vacutainer tubes. Ficoll-Paque density-gradient centrifugation was used to isolate PBMCs, with at least 7 million per sample. Trizol reagent was used to extract total RNA from the PBMCs, yielding at least 6 micrograms per sample. For every donor, an aliquot of PBMCs went through flow cytometry to measure the percentages of naive CD45RAhigh/CD27high T cells. The receptor's source is a man aged 80 or over in good health. Sequencing used blood. This chain joins TRBV11-3 to TRBJ2-1; the D gene cannot be named for sure. The nucleotide sequence reads as follows: TGTGCCAGCAGCTATTTCACTAATGAGCAGTTCTTC. This encodes CASSYFTNEQFF.